This T cell receptor (beta chain) was identified in a study of human T cells and chemical hapten exposure. Looking at the study overall: The upper back received 0.01% DPC by patch testing, with results read at 6 days. Findings and caveats of the study: TCRs above 1 in 1000 frequency did not change with DPC sensitization.

Individual cDNA molecules (in the library) carried attached unique molecular identifiers. How the authors handled the data: From 23,224 to 690,600 TCRs were found per sample, with a median of around 96,000. TCRdb fed the RACE reads into MiXCR, producing one record per CDR3 protein. TCRdb assigned the V and J calls; the authors' analysis was not used. The profile shows tens of thousands of distinct CDR3 sequences, roughly 10% of them singletons. The sample's time point: patch test 1, 2 weeks after DPC sensitization. Sample treatment: therapeutic diphenylcyclopropenone sensitization with weekly scalp DPC. The CDR3 totals 14 residues. V was pared by 3 bases and J by 4 bases, with 9 bases between. Germline V gene sequence: CDR1 KGHSH, CDR2 LQKENI. In this sample, this clonotype turned up a few times. Its specificity is unknown.

This rearrangement joins TRBV18 to TRBJ2-2, with D hard to call. The receptor's source is a woman aged 45-59 years with alopecia areata. Some clones in this sample may be carry-over from other donors' samples. Sample: whole blood, taken in connection with sensitization to the hapten diphenylcyclopropenone (DPC). This CDR3 reads CASSPRAATGELFF. The CDR3 DNA reads as TGTGCCAGCTCACCTCGCGCGGCCACCGGGGAGCTGTTTTTT.